These 15 T cell receptor beta chains were all obtained from the same sample, sequenced in a study of shared clonotypes between healthy human individuals. Sequenced by immunoSEQ multiplex PCR; TCRdb stores in-frame clones only, minus some. Here the sample spans some 2.4 million clones, more than 85% being singletons. Specimen: naive CD4+ T cells from PBMCs. The subset denotes: CD45RA+ positively selected. The receptors shown here come from a man younger than 30 in good health. Some clones in this sample may be carry-over from other donors' samples.

V is TRBV19 and J is TRBJ2-5; D ambiguous. Trimming removed 3 bases from V and 1 base from J, with 12 bases in between. This CDR3 has 15 amino acids. The germline CDR1 and CDR2 sequences are LNHDA and SQIVND (reference sequence). The CDR3 spells CASSITHPIQETQYF. DNA for the CDR3: TGTGCCAGTAGTATCACACATCCTATCCAAGAGACCCAGTACTTC.

This clone showed up just once. The V and J genes are TRBV7-9 and TRBJ1-6, with 9 bases matching TRBD1. Germline loops: CDR1 SEHNR, CDR2 FQNEAQ (reference sequence). The CDR3 runs 14 residues. The V segment lost 1 base and the J segment 8 bases; nucleotides outside the gene matches: 0. In DNA, the CDR3 is TGTGCCAGCAGCTTAGGGACAGGGGATTCACCCCTCCACTTT. Protein product: CASSLGTGDSPLHF.

This chain uses TRBV5-4 with TRBJ2-3; 7 bases are shared with TRBD1. With V trimmed by 2 bases and J by 0 bases, 3 bases remained unmatched. The CDR3 has 15 residues. Looked up from germline, CDR1 is SGHNT and CDR2 is YYREEE (reference sequence). The CDR3 DNA reads as TGTGCCAGCAGCTTATTACAGGGGAGCACAGATACGCAGTATTTT. It encodes CASSLLQGSTDTQYF. Together with reference TRBV5-4 and TRBJ2-3, the CDR3 gives the full variable domain: ETGVTQSPTHLIKTRGQQVTLRCSSQSGHNTVSWYQQALGQGPQFIFQYYREEENGRGNFPPRFSGLQFPNYSSELNVNALELDDSALYLCASSLLQGSTDTQYFGPGTRLTVL.

The chain couples TRBV18 to TRBJ2-7, with 11 nucleotides matching TRBD1. The germline CDR1 and CDR2 sequences are KGHSH and LQKENI. V was clipped by 3 bases and J by 2 bases; unmatched bases: 3. CDR3 length: 15 amino acids. The CDR3 DNA follows: TGTGCCAGCTCACCTTTGGGACAGGGGGCCTACGAGCAGTACTTC. Translated: CASSPLGQGAYEQYF.

Regarding this clone: Additional DNA sequences in this sample encode the identical CDR3. This chain joins TRBV5-1 and TRBJ2-2, with D perhaps TRBD2 (6 bases). V lost 2 bases, J lost 2 bases, and 13 bases lay in between. From germline, CDR1 is SGHRS and CDR2 YFSETQ. The CDR3 spans 16 residues. CDR3 protein: CASSFLAGSNTGELFF. CDR3 sequence (DNA): TGCGCCAGCAGCTTTCTGGCGGGATCTAACACCGGGGAGCTGTTTTTT. Variable domain in full (rest from reference TRBV5-1 and TRBJ2-2): KAGVTQTPRYLIKTRGQQVTLSCSPISGHRSVSWYQQTPGQGLQFLFEYFSETQRNKGNFPGRFSGRQFSNSRSEMNVSTLELGDSALYLCASSFLAGSNTGELFFGEGSRLTVL.

The V call is TRBV7-3, the J call TRBJ2-3, with D perhaps TRBD2 (6 bases). CDR3 length equals 15 residues. Trimming cost V 3 bases and J 3 bases, with 13 bases left between them. Germline CDR1 SGHTA, CDR2 FQGTGA. The CDR3 sequence: CASSLGLRGTDTQYF. The CDR3 DNA follows: TGTGCCAGCAGCTTGGGACTGAGAGGTACAGATACGCAGTATTTT.

J is TRBJ1-3 and V is TRBV5-1; D is unresolved. V dropped 5 bases and J dropped 0 bases, with 9 bases sitting between them. There are 14 residues in the CDR3. Germline CDR1 SGHRS, CDR2 YFSETQ. The CDR3 DNA follows: TGCGCCAGCAGAGCGGCCTACTCTGGAAACACCATATATTTT. It yields the protein CASRAAYSGNTIYF.

V and J are TRBV12-5 and TRBJ2-3; TRBD2 aligns across 13 bases. From germline, CDR1 is LGHNT and CDR2 FRNRAP. The CDR3 is 16 amino acids. The trim removed 5 bases at V and 2 bases at J, leaving 4 bases unmatched. CDR3 bases: TGTGCTAGTGGTCGGGGACTAGCGGGAATCACAGATACGCAGTATTTT. This codes for CASGRGLAGITDTQYF.

This sequence joins TRBV7-2 and TRBJ1-6; D unclear. CDR1 and CDR2 from the germline V gene are SGHTA and FQGNSA. Deletions cut 1 base from V and 10 bases from J, with 14 bases between. The CDR3 loop spans 15 amino acids. CDR3 region: CASSLVEGSGSPLHF. CDR3 coding DNA: TGTGCCAGCAGCTTAGTTGAGGGCTCAGGATCACCCCTCCACTTT.

This chain uses TRBV7-2 with TRBJ1-1, with 9 bases aligning to TRBD1. The CDR3 runs 14 residues. V lost 6 bases to trimming and J lost 8 bases; unmatched junction nucleotides: 10. CDR1 is SGHTA and CDR2 is FQGNSA in the germline V gene. CDR3 protein: CASSPERGTGEAFF. The CDR3, as DNA: TGTGCCAGCAGTCCAGAGAGGGGGACAGGGGAAGCTTTCTTT.

The chain uses TRBV11-2 and TRBJ1-1; a weak D match, TRBD1 (5 bases). The germline CDR1 and CDR2 sequences are SGHAT and FQNNGV. The CDR3 covers 15 residues. Trimming took off 6 bases at V and 3 bases at J, with 17 bases between the two ends. Here the CDR3 DNA reads TGTGCCAGCAGTTCAACTACGACAGCTCACACTGAAGCTTTCTTT. It codes for CASSSTTTAHTEAFF.

This clone was seen only once. The genes are TRBV25-1 and TRBJ1-4, with 7 bases that match TRBD1. The V segment lost 5 bases and the J segment 0 bases; nucleotides outside the gene matches: 6. The length of the CDR3 is 16 residues. CDR1 is MGHDK and CDR2 is SYGVNS in the germline V gene. CDR3 sequence reads: CASSQGQLATNEKLFF. CDR3 coding DNA: TGTGCCAGCAGTCAGGGACAGTTGGCAACTAATGAAAAACTGTTTTTT.

The genes are TRBV30 and TRBJ2-4; D might be TRBD1 or TRBD2, each matching 5 bases. V was shortened by 1 base and J by 2 bases, with 24 bases between the two germline ends. The CDR3 is 19 amino acids. CDR1 and CDR2 (germline): GTSNPN, SVGIG (reference sequence). The CDR3 spells CAWSAGSDQIWGPKNIQYF. CDR3 DNA: TGTGCCTGGAGTGCCGGCTCCGACCAGATTTGGGGACCCAAAAACATTCAGTACTTC. The complete variable domain, with remaining parts taken from reference TRBV30 and TRBJ2-4, reads SQTIHQWPATLVQPVGSPLSLECTVEGTSNPNLYWYRQAAGRGLQLLFYSVGIGQISSEVPQNLSASRPQDRQFILSSKKLLLSDSGFYLCAWSAGSDQIWGPKNIQYFGAGTRLSVL.

The CDR3 loop reads CASSQVSPNEQFF. For the CDR3, the DNA is TGTGCCAGCAGCCAAGTATCACCCAATGAGCAGTTCTTC. The chain carries TRBV4-2 and TRBJ2-1, with D hard to call. V lost 1 base, J lost 6 bases, and 7 bases lay in between. The germline V gene has CDR1 LGHNA and CDR2 YNFKEQ. This CDR3 contains 13 residues.

The chain uses TRBV11-2 and TRBJ2-2; D tentatively reads TRBD1 or TRBD2 (5 bases each). This CDR3 is 13 amino acids long. The V end lost 5 bases, the J end lost 5 bases, and 9 bases lay between the germline ends. Germline lookup yields CDR1 SGHAT and CDR2 FQNNGV. The CDR3 reads CASSPEGTGELFF. The CDR3 DNA sequence: TGTGCCAGCAGCCCAGAGGGGACCGGGGAGCTGTTTTTT.